This T cell receptor (beta chain) was profiled in a study of OX40 agonist ivuxolimab in advanced cancers. This CDR3 comprises 12 residues. The germline V gene has CDR1 MDHEN and CDR2 SYDVKM. V was cut by 8 bases and J by 5 bases, with 12 bases left in between. Data came from immunoSEQ multiplex PCR; TCRdb stores just in-frame clones and leaves some out. The sample gives around 150,000 clones, approximately 90% of which show up once; 0.95% to 1.4% is in the top ten. Notes on this clone: Its antigen is not identified.

Regarding the study as a whole: Clonal expansion was among the lowest in partial responders at 0.1-3.0 mg/kg, especially CD8+.

The chain carries TRBV28 and TRBJ1-2; no clear D. Specimen: CD4+ or CD8+ T cells sorted from blood, collected in a trial of the OX40 agonist ivuxolimab. This receptor was taken from an adult with an advanced solid tumor such as melanoma, head and neck, liver or kidney cancer. The CDR3 loop is CASGWGGYGYTF. CDR3 sequence (DNA): TGTGCCAGCGGATGGGGTGGGTATGGCTACACCTTC.